These T cell receptor beta chains were read from a single sample in a study of cytomegalovirus exposure and HLA in healthy donors. Profiled with immunoSEQ multiplex PCR; TCRdb holds only in-frame clones, not every one. Among 150,000 to 200,000 clones, around 80% were seen once, and the ten largest hold 2.5%. Sequenced sample: PBMCs. These receptors all come from a woman aged 25 to 39 in good health and CMV-seropositive. Each CDR3 is given with its conserved first and last residue. A D gene is named only where the DNA matches it firmly. Clone sizes are given selectively: once, few, many, or a class where the clone is expanded.

clone_size: -; j_call: TRBJ2-6; v_call: TRBV11-1; d_call: -; cdr3_aa: CASSFPGRTNGLTF; cdr3_nt: TGTGCCAGCAGCTTTCCAGGGCGTACAAACGGCCTGACTTTC
clone_size: -; j_call: TRBJ1-6; v_call: TRBV4-3; d_call: -; cdr3_aa: CASSQERWASPLHF; cdr3_nt: TGCGCCAGCAGCCAAGAGCGCTGGGCTTCACCCCTCCACTTT
clone_size: -; j_call: TRBJ2-5; v_call: TRBV5-1; d_call: TRBD2; cdr3_aa: CASSMRERETQYF; cdr3_nt: TGCGCCAGCAGCATGCGGGAGAGGGAGACCCAGTACTTC
clone_size: -; j_call: TRBJ2-5; v_call: TRBV7-2; d_call: TRBD2; cdr3_aa: CASSSRGGAETQYF; cdr3_nt: TGTGCCAGCAGCTCCCGGGGAGGGGCCGAGACCCAGTACTTC
clone_size: -; j_call: TRBJ2-7; v_call: TRBV7-2; d_call: -; cdr3_aa: CASSLGVSLGGYEQYF; cdr3_nt: TGTGCCAGCAGCTTAGGGGTCAGCCTAGGAGGCTACGAGCAGTACTTC
clone_size: few; j_call: TRBJ2-1; v_call: TRBV9; d_call: TRBD1; cdr3_aa: CASSDRDRDYNEQFF; cdr3_nt: TGTGCCAGCAGCGACCGGGACAGGGACTACAATGAGCAGTTCTTC
clone_size: -; j_call: TRBJ2-3; v_call: TRBV10-1; d_call: TRBD1; cdr3_aa: CASSPGQGGDTQYF; cdr3_nt: TGCGCCAGCAGCCCGGGACAGGGAGGGGATACGCAGTATTTT
clone_size: -; j_call: TRBJ2-1; v_call: TRBV7-2; d_call: TRBD2; cdr3_aa: CASSISGGAGEQFF; cdr3_nt: TGTGCCAGCAGCATTAGCGGGGGGGCCGGTGAGCAGTTCTTC
clone_size: -; j_call: TRBJ2-7; v_call: TRBV7-9; d_call: -; cdr3_aa: CSSSSSTGLISYEQYF; cdr3_nt: TGTTCCAGCAGCTCCTCGACAGGCCTTATTTCCTACGAGCAGTACTTC
clone_size: few; j_call: TRBJ2-5; v_call: TRBV11-1; d_call: -; cdr3_aa: CASSFPGVQETQYF; cdr3_nt: TGTGCCAGCAGCTTCCCGGGGGTTCAAGAGACCCAGTACTTC
clone_size: -; j_call: TRBJ2-1; v_call: TRBV7-9; d_call: TRBD2; cdr3_aa: CASIPSGFNWEQFF; cdr3_nt: TGTGCCAGCATCCCTAGCGGGTTCAACTGGGAGCAGTTCTTC
clone_size: -; j_call: TRBJ1-5; v_call: TRBV29-1; d_call: -; cdr3_aa: CSVSLGAASNQPQHF; cdr3_nt: TGCAGCGTTTCACTGGGGGCCGCTAGCAATCAGCCCCAGCATTTT
clone_size: -; j_call: TRBJ2-5; v_call: TRBV30; d_call: -; cdr3_aa: CAWKNGLQETQYF; cdr3_nt: TGTGCCTGGAAAAACGGACTCCAAGAGACCCAGTACTTC
clone_size: -; j_call: TRBJ1-4; v_call: TRBV7-8; d_call: TRBD1; cdr3_aa: CASSYRGANEKLFF; cdr3_nt: TGTGCCAGCAGCTACAGGGGCGCTAATGAAAAACTGTTTTTT
clone_size: -; j_call: TRBJ2-2; v_call: TRBV7-2; d_call: -; cdr3_aa: CASSSPIRGGELFF; cdr3_nt: TGTGCCAGCAGCTCCCCAATTCGGGGCGGGGAGCTGTTTTTT
clone_size: -; j_call: TRBJ2-5; v_call: TRBV14; d_call: -; cdr3_aa: CASSQVRETQYF; cdr3_nt: TGTGCCAGCAGCCAAGTTCGGGAGACCCAGTACTTC
clone_size: -; j_call: TRBJ2-7; v_call: TRBV7-9; d_call: TRBD1; cdr3_aa: CASSSRDRVYEQYF; cdr3_nt: TGTGCCAGCAGCTCTAGGGACAGGGTGTACGAGCAGTACTTC
clone_size: -; j_call: TRBJ1-3; v_call: TRBV2; d_call: -; cdr3_aa: CASSEQGSAIYF; cdr3_nt: TGTGCCAGCAGTGAACAGGGAAGCGCCATATATTTT
clone_size: once; j_call: TRBJ2-6; v_call: TRBV15; d_call: -; cdr3_aa: CATSRASAGSSSGANVLTF; cdr3_nt: TGTGCCACCAGCAGAGCGTCCGCGGGTTCTAGCTCTGGGGCCAACGTCCTGACTTTC
clone_size: -; j_call: TRBJ2-7; v_call: TRBV5-1; d_call: TRBD1; cdr3_aa: CASSLDRGSYEQYF; cdr3_nt: TGCGCCAGCAGCCTCGACAGGGGCTCCTACGAGCAGTACTTC
clone_size: -; j_call: TRBJ1-1; v_call: TRBV29-1; d_call: -; cdr3_aa: CSVGTDMNTEAFF; cdr3_nt: TGCAGCGTCGGAACCGACATGAACACTGAAGCTTTCTTT
clone_size: few; j_call: TRBJ2-7; v_call: TRBV5-1; d_call: -; cdr3_aa: CASSLSSYEQYF; cdr3_nt: TGCGCCAGCAGCCTAAGCTCCTACGAGCAGTACTTC
clone_size: -; j_call: TRBJ2-3; v_call: TRBV11-2; d_call: -; cdr3_aa: CASSLVGSSTDTQYF; cdr3_nt: TGTGCCAGCAGCTTAGTTGGCTCTAGCACAGATACGCAGTATTTT
clone_size: -; j_call: TRBJ1-1; v_call: TRBV4-3; d_call: -; cdr3_aa: CASSRGTEAFF; cdr3_nt: TGCGCCAGCAGCAGGGGGACTGAAGCTTTCTTT
clone_size: few; j_call: TRBJ2-5; v_call: TRBV10-1; d_call: -; cdr3_aa: CASSEGPGQETQYF; cdr3_nt: TGCGCCAGCAGTGAGGGGCCAGGACAAGAGACCCAGTACTTC
clone_size: -; j_call: TRBJ2-6; v_call: TRBV9; d_call: -; cdr3_aa: CASSVGGGGANVLTF; cdr3_nt: TGTGCCAGCAGCGTAGGTGGCGGTGGGGCCAACGTCCTGACTTTC
clone_size: once; j_call: TRBJ1-2; v_call: TRBV6-5; d_call: -; cdr3_aa: CASSYGHRSGDGYTF; cdr3_nt: TGTGCCAGCAGTTACGGACATAGGTCAGGGGATGGCTACACCTTC
clone_size: -; j_call: TRBJ1-1; v_call: TRBV28; d_call: -; cdr3_aa: CASRVRNTEAFF; cdr3_nt: TGTGCCAGCAGGGTGCGGAACACTGAAGCTTTCTTT
clone_size: -; j_call: TRBJ2-2; v_call: TRBV5-1; d_call: TRBD1; cdr3_aa: CASSLTDRGTNTGELFF; cdr3_nt: TGCGCCAGCAGCTTGACGGACAGGGGGACCAACACCGGGGAGCTGTTTTTT
clone_size: -; j_call: TRBJ2-5; v_call: TRBV7-9; d_call: -; cdr3_aa: CASSLAVGVVETQYF; cdr3_nt: TGTGCCAGCAGCTTAGCTGTAGGGGTTGTCGAGACCCAGTACTTC
clone_size: -; j_call: TRBJ1-2; v_call: TRBV18; d_call: -; cdr3_aa: CASLTLNGYTF; cdr3_nt: TGTGCCAGCTTGACACTGAATGGCTACACCTTC
clone_size: -; j_call: TRBJ2-5; v_call: TRBV7-6; d_call: -; cdr3_aa: CASSPYLSGSLGQSQETQYF; cdr3_nt: TGTGCCAGCAGCCCATATCTGAGCGGGTCATTGGGACAGTCTCAAGAGACCCAGTACTTC
clone_size: -; j_call: TRBJ2-6; v_call: TRBV7-9; d_call: TRBD1; cdr3_aa: CASSLGGQGFTGANVLTF; cdr3_nt: TGTGCCAGCAGCTTAGGCGGACAGGGGTTCACTGGGGCCAACGTCCTGACTTTC
clone_size: -; j_call: TRBJ2-3; v_call: TRBV6-5; d_call: -; cdr3_aa: CASSYGGGTDTQYF; cdr3_nt: TGTGCCAGCAGTTACGGCGGGGGCACAGATACGCAGTATTTT
clone_size: few; j_call: TRBJ1-2; v_call: TRBV28; d_call: TRBD1; cdr3_aa: CASELGQDYGYTF; cdr3_nt: TGTGCCAGCGAATTGGGACAGGACTATGGCTACACCTTC
clone_size: -; j_call: TRBJ1-3; v_call: TRBV13; d_call: -; cdr3_aa: CASSYGTSGNTIYF; cdr3_nt: TGTGCCAGCAGCTACGGGACATCTGGAAACACCATATATTTT
clone_size: -; j_call: TRBJ2-6; v_call: TRBV11-3; d_call: TRBD1; cdr3_aa: CASSLGTGGSGANVLTF; cdr3_nt: TGTGCCAGCAGCTTAGGGACAGGGGGCTCTGGGGCCAACGTCCTGACTTTC
clone_size: -; j_call: TRBJ2-3; v_call: TRBV4-2; d_call: -; cdr3_aa: CASSQEIALGTQYF; cdr3_nt: TGTGCCAGCAGCCAAGAAATAGCCCTTGGCACGCAGTATTTT
clone_size: -; j_call: TRBJ2-7; v_call: TRBV6-1; d_call: TRBD1; cdr3_aa: CASGTGGYEQYF; cdr3_nt: TGTGCCTCCGGGACAGGGGGCTACGAGCAGTACTTC
clone_size: -; j_call: TRBJ2-7; v_call: TRBV6-4; d_call: TRBD1; cdr3_aa: CASSPRQGPYEQYF; cdr3_nt: TGTGCCAGCAGCCCTAGACAGGGGCCCTACGAGCAGTACTTC
clone_size: -; j_call: TRBJ2-7; v_call: TRBV10-3; d_call: -; cdr3_aa: CAISGPGSTYEQYF; cdr3_nt: TGTGCCATCAGTGGGCCCGGGAGCACCTACGAGCAGTACTTC
clone_size: -; j_call: TRBJ2-5; v_call: TRBV6-5; d_call: TRBD1; cdr3_aa: CASRARTGNQETQYF; cdr3_nt: TGTGCCAGCAGAGCTCGGACAGGGAACCAAGAGACCCAGTACTTC
clone_size: -; j_call: TRBJ2-1; v_call: TRBV6-1; d_call: TRBD2; cdr3_aa: CASTKGVGGEQFF; cdr3_nt: TGTGCCAGCACTAAGGGCGTGGGAGGGGAGCAGTTCTTC
clone_size: few; j_call: TRBJ2-7; v_call: TRBV29-1; d_call: -; cdr3_aa: CSVEGGDPYEQYF; cdr3_nt: TGCAGCGTTGAAGGGGGGGATCCCTACGAGCAGTACTTC
clone_size: few; j_call: TRBJ1-5; v_call: TRBV18; d_call: -; cdr3_aa: CASSPRRSSNQPQHF; cdr3_nt: TGTGCCAGCTCACCACGGAGGTCGTCAAATCAGCCCCAGCATTTT
clone_size: -; j_call: TRBJ2-5; v_call: TRBV28; d_call: TRBD1; cdr3_aa: CASSPPRTGQETQYF; cdr3_nt: TGTGCCAGCAGTCCGCCCAGGACAGGGCAAGAGACCCAGTACTTC
clone_size: -; j_call: TRBJ2-7; v_call: TRBV7-2; d_call: TRBD2; cdr3_aa: CASSLAASGGAYEQYF; cdr3_nt: TGTGCCAGCAGCTTGGCTGCTAGCGGGGGGGCCTACGAGCAGTACTTC
clone_size: -; j_call: TRBJ2-7; v_call: TRBV4-3; d_call: -; cdr3_aa: CASSRFRVYEQYF; cdr3_nt: TGCGCCAGCAGCCGATTCAGGGTGTACGAGCAGTACTTC
clone_size: -; j_call: TRBJ1-2; v_call: TRBV4-3; d_call: -; cdr3_aa: CASSHRSRDKSYGYTF; cdr3_nt: TGCGCCAGCAGCCATCGCTCCAGGGACAAATCCTATGGCTACACCTTC
clone_size: -; j_call: TRBJ2-3; v_call: TRBV7-6; d_call: TRBD2; cdr3_aa: CASSLLTSGGTGDTQYF; cdr3_nt: TGTGCCAGCAGCTTACTCACTAGCGGGGGGACGGGAGATACGCAGTATTTT
clone_size: -; j_call: TRBJ2-5; v_call: TRBV7-3; d_call: TRBD2; cdr3_aa: CASSPGLAGVQETQYF; cdr3_nt: TGTGCCAGCAGTCCCGGACTAGCGGGAGTTCAAGAGACCCAGTACTTC
clone_size: few; j_call: TRBJ2-7; v_call: TRBV18; d_call: TRBD1; cdr3_aa: CASSPGQGTYEQYF; cdr3_nt: TGTGCCAGCTCACCGGGACAGGGAACCTACGAGCAGTACTTC
clone_size: once; j_call: TRBJ2-1; v_call: TRBV25-1; d_call: TRBD1; cdr3_aa: CASNHPGQGYNEQFF; cdr3_nt: TGTGCCAGCAATCATCCGGGACAGGGGTACAATGAGCAGTTCTTC
clone_size: -; j_call: TRBJ2-1; v_call: TRBV4-2; d_call: TRBD1; cdr3_aa: CASSRQPGQGQDEQFF; cdr3_nt: TGTGCCAGCAGCCGGCAGCCGGGACAGGGCCAAGATGAGCAGTTCTTC
clone_size: -; j_call: TRBJ1-6; v_call: TRBV2; d_call: -; cdr3_aa: CASSGRRGGALHF; cdr3_nt: TGTGCCAGCAGTGGTCGGCGGGGAGGGGCCCTCCACTTT
clone_size: -; j_call: TRBJ2-2; v_call: TRBV7-2; d_call: -; cdr3_aa: CASSLNSLNTGELFF; cdr3_nt: TGTGCCAGCAGCTTGAACAGCCTAAACACCGGGGAGCTGTTTTTT
clone_size: -; j_call: TRBJ2-1; v_call: TRBV11-3; d_call: -; cdr3_aa: CASSLDLQRNEQFF; cdr3_nt: TGTGCCAGCAGCTTAGATTTACAAAGAAATGAGCAGTTCTTC